The clone carrying this TCR beta chain was seen only once. Its antigen remains unknown. The V gene's germline CDR1 is SGDLS and CDR2 YYNGEE. The CDR3 loop spans 17 amino acids. V was pared by 0 bases and J by 5 bases, with 8 bases of the junction left unmatched. TCRdb passed the RT-PCR reads through MiXCR, listing each CDR3 protein once. This table holds under 950,000 distinct CDR3 sequences, over 20% found once. The data stem from a study of response to subunit inactivated influenza vaccine. Study observations and caveats: Each seasonal influenza vaccination, the authors suggested, recruits few new T cells.

The specimen comprised PBMCs from blood, sampled less than 6 days after vaccination. The gene calls are TRBV9 and TRBJ2-5; 12 bases are shared with TRBD2. This TCR came from a man aged 50 or older who received an inactivated influenza vaccine. CDR3 region: CASSVGSSGRAQETQYF. CDR3 in DNA: TGTGCCAGCAGCGTAGGGTCTAGCGGGAGGGCCCAGGAGACCCAGTACTTC.